This is a list of T cell receptor beta chains from one sample in a study of OX40 agonist ivuxolimab in advanced cancers. Using immunoSEQ multiplex PCR, the repertoire was profiled, and TCRdb retains in-frame clones only, with some absent. The sample includes approximately 46,000 clones, 77% of them seen just once. Sequenced here: CD4+ or CD8+ T cells sorted from blood, sampled in a trial of the OX40 agonist ivuxolimab. Receptors were obtained from an adult with an advanced solid tumor such as melanoma, head and neck, liver or kidney cancer. Each CDR3 is given with its conserved first and last residue. D genes are given only for firm matches. Clone size is given for some rows only: seen once, a few or many times, or a class if the clone is expanded.

v_gene: TRBV9; abundance: .; d_gene: .; j_gene: TRBJ1-3; CDR3aa: CASSVGGSYGNTIYF; CDR3nt: TGTGCCAGCAGCGTAGGAGGGTCCTATGGAAACACCATATATTTT
v_gene: TRBV7-2; abundance: .; d_gene: .; j_gene: TRBJ1-1; CDR3aa: CASSPGGITTEAFF; CDR3nt: TGTGCCAGCAGCCCGGGAGGCATTACCACTGAAGCTTTCTTT
v_gene: TRBV5-1; abundance: .; d_gene: .; j_gene: TRBJ2-5; CDR3aa: CASSRDGEKTQYF; CDR3nt: TGCGCCAGCTCGAGGGACGGAGAGAAGACCCAGTACTTC
v_gene: TRBV7-2; abundance: .; d_gene: TRBD2; j_gene: TRBJ2-5; CDR3aa: CASSRGLKETQYF; CDR3nt: TGTGCCAGCAGCCGGGGACTAAAAGAGACCCAGTACTTC
v_gene: TRBV5-1; abundance: .; d_gene: TRBD1; j_gene: TRBJ2-5; CDR3aa: CASSLRQGRETQYF; CDR3nt: TGCGCCAGCAGCTTGCGACAGGGTCGGGAGACCCAGTACTTC
v_gene: TRBV27; abundance: few; d_gene: TRBD1; j_gene: TRBJ2-2; CDR3aa: CASRLGQGETGELFF; CDR3nt: TGTGCCAGCAGACTAGGACAGGGGGAAACCGGGGAGCTGTTTTTT
v_gene: TRBV19; abundance: .; d_gene: .; j_gene: TRBJ2-7; CDR3aa: CASRAPGRGSYEQYF; CDR3nt: TGTGCCAGTAGGGCCCCAGGGAGAGGTTCCTACGAGCAGTACTTC
v_gene: TRBV28; abundance: .; d_gene: .; j_gene: TRBJ2-1; CDR3aa: CASSFSKGAGGPNEQFF; CDR3nt: TGTGCCAGCAGTTTTAGCAAAGGGGCCGGGGGTCCCAATGAGCAGTTCTTC
v_gene: TRBV6-1; abundance: few; d_gene: TRBD2; j_gene: TRBJ2-2; CDR3aa: CASRGTSGGTGELFF; CDR3nt: TGTGCCAGCAGGGGGACTAGCGGGGGCACCGGGGAGCTGTTTTTT
v_gene: TRBV11-2; abundance: .; d_gene: .; j_gene: TRBJ2-6; CDR3aa: CASSFLRLGANVLTF; CDR3nt: TGTGCCAGCAGCTTTTTAAGATTGGGGGCCAACGTCCTGACTTTC
v_gene: TRBV5-1; abundance: .; d_gene: TRBD1; j_gene: TRBJ1-5; CDR3aa: CASSVGQGADQPQHF; CDR3nt: TGCGCCAGCAGCGTGGGACAGGGGGCAGATCAGCCCCAGCATTTT
v_gene: TRBV5-1; abundance: .; d_gene: TRBD2; j_gene: TRBJ2-7; CDR3aa: CASSLGLAEIYEQYF; CDR3nt: TGCGCCAGCAGCTTGGGACTAGCGGAAATCTACGAGCAGTACTTC
v_gene: TRBV4-2; abundance: .; d_gene: .; j_gene: TRBJ2-2; CDR3aa: CASSQADQGAGELFF; CDR3nt: TGTGCCAGCAGCCAAGCCGACCAAGGTGCCGGGGAGCTGTTTTTT
v_gene: TRBV4-1; abundance: few; d_gene: .; j_gene: TRBJ2-6; CDR3aa: CASSQGIQRGANVLTF; CDR3nt: TGCGCCAGCAGCCAAGGTATCCAAAGAGGGGCCAACGTCCTGACTTTC
v_gene: TRBV10-2; abundance: .; d_gene: .; j_gene: TRBJ1-6; CDR3aa: CASSPIKGSRNNSPLHF; CDR3nt: TGCGCCAGCAGTCCTATCAAGGGGAGTAGAAATAATTCACCCCTCCACTTT
v_gene: TRBV29-1; abundance: .; d_gene: .; j_gene: TRBJ2-2; CDR3aa: CSVEGREATEHRGAVF; CDR3nt: TGCAGCGTTGAGGGGCGGGAAGCGACCGAACACCGGGGAGCTGTTTTT
v_gene: TRBV9; abundance: once; d_gene: TRBD2; j_gene: TRBJ2-3; CDR3aa: CASSLLEGGLAGVTQYF; CDR3nt: TGTGCCAGCAGCCTCCTCGAGGGCGGGCTAGCGGGAGTTACGCAGTATTTT
v_gene: TRBV7-9; abundance: .; d_gene: .; j_gene: TRBJ2-1; CDR3aa: CASSLGDYSYNEQFF; CDR3nt: TGTGCCAGCAGCTTAGGAGATTACTCCTACAATGAGCAGTTCTTC
v_gene: TRBV10-2; abundance: .; d_gene: TRBD2; j_gene: TRBJ2-1; CDR3aa: CASSESYGRGNEQFF; CDR3nt: TGCGCCAGCAGTGAGTCTTATGGGAGGGGTAATGAGCAGTTCTTC
v_gene: TRBV28; abundance: .; d_gene: .; j_gene: TRBJ1-1; CDR3aa: CASSLFAMNTEAFF; CDR3nt: TGTGCCAGCAGTTTATTCGCAATGAACACTGAAGCTTTCTTT
v_gene: TRBV28; abundance: once; d_gene: TRBD2; j_gene: TRBJ2-1; CDR3aa: CASSFPPGLGGRNEQFF; CDR3nt: TGTGCCAGCAGTTTCCCACCGGGACTAGGGGGAAGGAATGAGCAGTTCTTC
v_gene: TRBV7-2; abundance: .; d_gene: TRBD2; j_gene: TRBJ2-5; CDR3aa: CASSPQGLAGETQYF; CDR3nt: TGTGCCAGCAGCCCCCAGGGACTAGCGGGGGAGACCCAGTACTTC
v_gene: TRBV10-3; abundance: once; d_gene: .; j_gene: TRBJ2-1; CDR3aa: CAISESGGGSEFF; CDR3nt: TGTGCCATCAGTGAGTCCGGAGGCGGTAGCGAGTTCTTC
v_gene: TRBV10-3; abundance: once; d_gene: .; j_gene: TRBJ1-6; CDR3aa: CAISELMMDSPLHF; CDR3nt: TGTGCCATCAGTGAACTGATGATGGATTCACCCCTCCACTTT
v_gene: TRBV19; abundance: few; d_gene: .; j_gene: TRBJ2-2; CDR3aa: CASSRKGIRGSGELFF; CDR3nt: TGTGCCAGTAGTAGGAAGGGTATCCGGGGCTCCGGGGAGCTGTTTTTT
v_gene: TRBV10-2; abundance: few; d_gene: .; j_gene: TRBJ2-7; CDR3aa: CASSESRVAAYEQYF; CDR3nt: TGCGCCAGCAGTGAGTCAAGGGTAGCGGCCTACGAGCAGTACTTC
v_gene: TRBV14; abundance: .; d_gene: .; j_gene: TRBJ2-1; CDR3aa: CASSGGGIGSSNEQFF; CDR3nt: TGTGCCAGCAGCGGAGGAGGGATAGGGTCCAGCAATGAGCAGTTCTTC
v_gene: TRBV6-6; abundance: .; d_gene: .; j_gene: TRBJ1-4; CDR3aa: CASSSQLTNEKLFF; CDR3nt: TGTGCCAGCAGCTCGCAATTAACTAATGAAAAACTGTTTTTT
v_gene: TRBV28; abundance: .; d_gene: .; j_gene: TRBJ2-7; CDR3aa: CATLGPSEQYF; CDR3nt: TGTGCCACCCTGGGACCATCCGAGCAGTACTTC
v_gene: TRBV15; abundance: .; d_gene: TRBD1; j_gene: TRBJ2-2; CDR3aa: CATNGQGGTGELFF; CDR3nt: TGTGCCACCAACGGACAGGGTGGCACCGGGGAGCTGTTTTTT
v_gene: TRBV6-1; abundance: medium-sized; d_gene: TRBD2; j_gene: TRBJ2-1; CDR3aa: CASSEARDYPINEQFF; CDR3nt: TGTGCCAGCAGTGAAGCGAGGGACTACCCCATCAATGAGCAGTTCTTC
v_gene: TRBV15; abundance: .; d_gene: TRBD1; j_gene: TRBJ1-5; CDR3aa: CATSRDLFIRDRDQPQHF; CDR3nt: TGTGCCACCAGCAGAGATCTTTTTATCCGGGACAGGGATCAGCCCCAGCATTTT
v_gene: TRBV6-6; abundance: once; d_gene: .; j_gene: TRBJ1-2; CDR3aa: CASSYGRYGYTF; CDR3nt: TGTGCCAGCAGTTACGGCCGCTATGGCTACACCTTC
v_gene: TRBV20-1; abundance: .; d_gene: TRBD1; j_gene: TRBJ1-2; CDR3aa: CSAYRGRGYTF; CDR3nt: TGCAGTGCGTACAGGGGGCGAGGCTACACCTTC
v_gene: TRBV2; abundance: .; d_gene: .; j_gene: TRBJ1-4; CDR3aa: CASWNRARGEKLFF; CDR3nt: TGTGCCAGCTGGAACAGGGCAAGGGGCGAAAAACTGTTTTTT
v_gene: TRBV2; abundance: once; d_gene: TRBD2; j_gene: TRBJ2-1; CDR3aa: CASTGTSGSHEQFF; CDR3nt: TGTGCCAGCACCGGGACTAGCGGGAGCCATGAGCAGTTCTTC
v_gene: TRBV6-6; abundance: .; d_gene: TRBD1; j_gene: TRBJ1-2; CDR3aa: CASSSDRVYGYTF; CDR3nt: TGTGCCAGCAGTTCCGACAGGGTCTATGGCTACACCTTC
v_gene: TRBV15; abundance: .; d_gene: .; j_gene: TRBJ2-4; CDR3aa: CATSGGGSSKNIQYF; CDR3nt: TGTGCCACCAGCGGGGGCGGGAGTTCCAAAAACATTCAGTACTTC
v_gene: TRBV13; abundance: .; d_gene: TRBD2; j_gene: TRBJ2-7; CDR3aa: CASSLTSGSTKYEQYF; CDR3nt: TGTGCCAGCAGCTTAACTAGCGGGAGTACGAAATACGAGCAGTACTTC
v_gene: TRBV2; abundance: few; d_gene: .; j_gene: TRBJ2-7; CDR3aa: CAVGRLLYEQYF; CDR3nt: TGTGCCGTGGGCCGACTTTTATACGAGCAGTACTTC
v_gene: TRBV5-5; abundance: .; d_gene: .; j_gene: TRBJ2-7; CDR3aa: CASSLGWQGPYEQYF; CDR3nt: TGTGCCAGCAGCTTGGGATGGCAGGGTCCCTACGAGCAGTACTTC
v_gene: TRBV19; abundance: .; d_gene: TRBD2; j_gene: TRBJ2-5; CDR3aa: CASSPGLATLGTQYF; CDR3nt: TGTGCCAGTAGTCCTGGACTAGCGACGTTAGGGACCCAGTACTTC